The 5 T cell receptor beta chains listed next were all sequenced from one sample in a study of blood T cells in healthy people across ages. It was with a sample-barcoded 5' primer and a J-beta primer mix that a second PCR of roughly 7 to 12 cycles was run. TCRdb redid the calling of the 5' RACE reads with MiXCR, one entry per CDR3 protein. In the table there are 920,000 or so distinct CDR3 sequences, more than 35% of which are singletons. Material for sequencing was blood. The receptors shown here come from a woman aged 60-75 years in good health.

This clonotype was seen more than once but under ten times. V gene TRBV10-3 combines with J gene TRBJ2-3; 12 bases are a match to TRBD2. The ends lost 10 bases at V and 3 bases at J; junction bases unmatched: 2. CDR1 ENHRY and CDR2 SYGVKD come from the germline V gene. The length of the CDR3 is 13 residues. The CDR3 DNA is TGTGCCACTAGCGGGAGGGTGACAGATACGCAGTATTTT. Encoded protein: CATSGRVTDTQYF.

This clonotype was seen only a few times. The chain is built from TRBV27 and TRBJ2-7; 8 bases map to TRBD2. The V gene's germline CDR1 is MNHEY and CDR2 SMNVEV (reference sequence). The CDR3 has 18 residues. The junction had 14 bases not matched to a gene; V was cut back by 2 bases and J by 2 bases. CDR3 nucleotide sequence: TGTGCCAGCAGTTTAAGACCGGGAATCGGGACTAGTGCCTACGAGCAGTACTTC. This sequence encodes CASSLRPGIGTSAYEQYF.

The rearrangement uses TRBV12-3 or TRBV12-4 and TRBJ2-7, with 7 positions matching TRBD1. With V trimmed by 7 bases and J by 4 bases, 4 bases remained unmatched. The CDR3 loop spans 12 amino acids. CDR3 protein: CASNQGEYEQYF. In DNA form, the CDR3 reads TGTGCCAGCAACCAGGGGGAGTACGAGCAGTACTTC.

This chain links TRBV7-2 with TRBJ2-7; possibly TRBD2 for D (5 bases). V shed 1 base and J shed 3 bases, with 7 bases lying between them. Germline values: CDR1 SGHTA, CDR2 FQGNSA. The CDR3 is 13 amino acids. The CDR3 is CASSLVEDYEQYF. CDR3 coding DNA: TGTGCCAGCAGCTTAGTGGAGGACTACGAGCAGTACTTC. The full variable domain, in which reference TRBV7-2 and TRBJ2-7 provide the parts outside the CDR3, is GAGVSQSPSNKVTEKGKDVELRCDPISGHTALYWYRQSLGQGLEFLIYFQGNSAPDKSGLPSDRFSAERTGGSVSTLTIQRTQQEDSAVYLCASSLVEDYEQYFGPGTRLTVT.

V usage is TRBV10-3 and J usage is TRBJ2-7; 7 bases fit TRBD2. This CDR3 comprises 14 residues. Germline values: CDR1 ENHRY, CDR2 SYGVKD. V lost 6 bases and J lost 5; bases outside the gene matches: 10. The CDR3 reads CAIRITVTSNEQYF. The CDR3 DNA reads TGTGCCATCAGGATTACCGTGACTAGCAACGAGCAGTACTTC.